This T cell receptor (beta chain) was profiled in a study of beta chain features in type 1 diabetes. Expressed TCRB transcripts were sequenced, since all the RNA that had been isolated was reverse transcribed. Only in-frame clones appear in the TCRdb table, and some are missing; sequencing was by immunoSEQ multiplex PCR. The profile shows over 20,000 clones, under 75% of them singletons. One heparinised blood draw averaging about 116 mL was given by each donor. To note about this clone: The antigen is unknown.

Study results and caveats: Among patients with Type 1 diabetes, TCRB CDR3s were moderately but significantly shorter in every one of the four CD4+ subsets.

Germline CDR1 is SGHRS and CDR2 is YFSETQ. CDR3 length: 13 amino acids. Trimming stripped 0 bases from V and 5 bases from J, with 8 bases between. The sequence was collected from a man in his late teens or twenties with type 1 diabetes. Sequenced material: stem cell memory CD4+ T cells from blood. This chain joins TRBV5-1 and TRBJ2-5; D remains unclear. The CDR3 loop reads CASSLGDGETQYF. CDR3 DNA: TGCGCCAGCAGCTTGGGCGACGGGGAGACCCAGTACTTC.